This TCR beta chain comes out of a study of response to subunit inactivated influenza vaccine. General observations from the study: The authors suggested that every seasonal influenza vaccination recruits few new T cells.

V was clipped by 0 bases and J by 5 bases, with 11 bases between them. Looked up from germline, CDR1 is MGHDK and CDR2 is SYGVNS. This CDR3 comprises 14 residues. Turning to this clonotype: Its antigen is as yet unknown.

TCRdb called the RT-PCR reads again in MiXCR, with one record for every CDR3 protein. The table includes 800,000 to 1,000,000 distinct CDR3 sequences, over 20% detected once. The material was PBMCs from blood, obtained about 5 days after vaccination. The chain couples TRBV25-1 to TRBJ2-7; D is tentatively TRBD1 or TRBD2 (5 bases each). This receptor was identified in a man between 50 and 59 years old who received an inactivated influenza vaccine. The CDR3 loop is CASSEYSGSHEQYF. Here the CDR3 DNA reads TGTGCCAGCAGTGAATATTCAGGGAGCCACGAGCAGTACTTC.